Shown below are 25 T cell receptor beta chains from a single sample sequenced in a study of read filtering for tumor transcriptome and immune sequencing. The library was built from around 380 ng RNA with molecular barcoded adaptors for alpha/delta and beta/gamma chains. TCRdb passed the reads through MiXCR, listing each CDR3 protein once. The sample consists of roughly 69,000 distinct CDR3 sequences, roughly 13% of them appearing once. Sequencing was done on a sample of a population of CD138-negative cells sorted from bone marrow. The receptors derive from a donor aged 40 or older with multiple myeloma.

The sample holds many counts of this clonotype. This rearrangement joins TRBV6-2 or TRBV6-3 to TRBJ2-1, with 9 bases lining up with TRBD2. Germline CDR1 is MNHEY and CDR2 is SVGEGT. The CDR3 is made up of 13 amino acids. J was trimmed by 4 bases and V by 9 bases; bases with no gene match: 4. The CDR3 nucleotides are TGTGCCAGTCGACTAGCGGAGTACAATGAGCAGTTCTTC. It translates to CASRLAEYNEQFF.

The table lists this clonotype with many counts. This chain joins TRBV20-1 and TRBJ2-1; D might be TRBD2 (5 bases). The V gene's germline CDR1 is DFQATT and CDR2 SNEGSKA (reference sequence). There are 11 residues in the CDR3. Deletions cut 3 bases from V and 7 bases from J, with 7 bases between. CDR3 nucleotide sequence: TGCAGTGCTAGGCCGGGGAATGAGCAGTTCTTC. As protein: CSARPGNEQFF.

This clonotype was found many times. This CDR3 reads CATGTSRNEQYF. For the CDR3, the DNA is TGTGCCACCGGGACTAGCAGAAACGAGCAGTACTTC. The chain is built from TRBV6-5 and TRBJ2-7, with 9 bases aligning to TRBD2. Germline CDR1 MNHEY, CDR2 SVGAGI. With 10 bases clipped from V and 5 bases from J, the junction kept 6 bases outside the gene matches. This CDR3 contains 12 residues.

This clonotype was counted only a few times. The DNA for the CDR3 is TGTGCCACCAGTGATCCCTGGACAGGGGCGAACACCGGGGAGCTGTTTTTT. Amino acid sequence: CATSDPWTGANTGELFF. The chain uses TRBV24-1 and TRBJ2-2, with 9 bases matching TRBD1. The ends lost 3 bases at V and 0 bases at J; junction bases unmatched: 4. Germline CDR1 KGHDR, CDR2 SFDVKD. The CDR3 covers 17 residues.

This clonotype was seen repeatedly, ten times or more. The rearrangement joins TRBV5-1 to TRBJ2-1, with 10 bases identical to TRBD2. The CDR3 totals 15 residues. The J segment lost 10 bases and the V segment lost 1 base, leaving 8 bases of the junction unmatched. Germline CDR1 is SGHRS and CDR2 is YFSETQ. Here the CDR3 DNA reads TGCGCCAGCAGCTTGAGTCTAGCGGGAGTAGACGAGCAGTTCTTC. Its protein product is CASSLSLAGVDEQFF. The full variable domain, with the rest looked up from reference TRBV5-1 and TRBJ2-1, is KAGVTQTPRYLIKTRGQQVTLSCSPISGHRSVSWYQQTPGQGLQFLFEYFSETQRNKGNFPGRFSGRQFSNSRSEMNVSTLELGDSALYLCASSLSLAGVDEQFFGPGTRLTVL.

Remarks on this clonotype: A much larger clone differs by one base, so this may be a read error. The V call is TRBV29-1, the J call TRBJ2-7; D might be TRBD2 (7 bases). Germline V gives CDR1 SQVTM, CDR2 ANQGSEA. Between the trimmed V and J ends, which lost 3 bases and 2 bases, there was a span of 17 bases. The CDR3 consists of 15 residues. The CDR3, as DNA: TGCAGCGTTGACGGCGTGGGGGGGCACACCTACGAGCAGTACTTC. Translating gives CSVDGVGGHTYEQYF.

This clonotype was counted between two and nine times. Compared with germline, one end of the junction differs, possibly owing to a read error. This chain uses TRBV7-3 with TRBJ2-1; TRBD2 matches 13 bases. CDR3 length: 21 amino acids. In germline, CDR1 is SGHTA, CDR2 FQGTGA. The chain's CDR3 is CASSSRLAGGPNLISYNEQFF. In DNA form, the CDR3 reads TGTGCCAGCAGCTCTCGACTAGCGGGAGGCCCTAACCTTATCTCCTACAACGAGCAGTTCTTC. Filled out from reference TRBV7-3 and TRBJ2-1, the complete variable domain reads GAGVSQTPSNKVTEKGKYVELRCDPISGHTALYWYRQSLGQGPEFLIYFQGTGAADDSGLPNDRFFAVRPEGSVSTLKIQRTERGDSAVYLCASSSRLAGGPNLISYNEQFFGPGTRLTVL.

There are many counts of this clonotype. This rearrangement joins TRBV20-1 to TRBJ2-7; TRBD1 matches at 9 bases. From germline, CDR1 is DFQATT and CDR2 SNEGSKA (reference sequence). Losses at the gene ends were 6 bases for V and 2 bases for J; bases not matched to a gene: 11. The length of the CDR3 is 15 residues. CDR3 sequence reads: CSAEHPGQGAYEQYF. The CDR3 DNA is TGCAGTGCAGAACATCCGGGACAGGGTGCCTACGAGCAGTACTTC.

This clonotype was counted ten times or more. The chain uses TRBV29-1 and TRBJ1-2, with 8 bases identical to TRBD1. Germline V gene data show CDR1 as SQVTM and CDR2 as ANQGSEA. Unmatched junction bases numbered 9, after V lost 6 bases and J lost 0 bases. The length of the CDR3 is 15 residues. The CDR3 loop reads CSVDRVFPSNYGYTF. DNA for the CDR3: TGCAGCGTGGACAGGGTTTTTCCATCTAACTATGGCTACACCTTC.

The chain is built from TRBV12-3 or TRBV12-4 and TRBJ1-4, with 9 nucleotides matching TRBD1. The trim removed 6 bases at V and 3 bases at J, leaving 8 bases unmatched. This CDR3 has 16 residues. Here the CDR3 DNA reads TGTGCCAGCAGCTCCGGGACAGGGTTTCCTAATGAAAAACTGTTTTTT. It codes for CASSSGTGFPNEKLFF.

This clonotype was detected ten times or more. The DNA for the CDR3 is TGCGCCAGCCAAATAGGACTAGCGGGAGTCGGACGTGAGCAGTTCTTC. Residues: CASQIGLAGVGREQFF. V and J are TRBV5-1 and TRBJ2-1; 13 bases align to TRBD2. The V gene end was trimmed by 7 bases and the J gene end by 9 bases; junction bases not matched to a gene: 13. CDR3 size: 16 residues. Germline CDR1 is SGHRS and CDR2 is YFSETQ.

Worth noting for this clonotype: A much larger clone lies a single base off, so this may be a read error. The rearrangement joins TRBV18 to TRBJ2-7; D remains unclear. The germline CDR1 and CDR2 sequences are KGHSH and LQKENI. The CDR3 has 14 residues. CDR3 in amino acids: CASSPPIKGNEQHF. DNA for the CDR3: TGTGCCAGCTCACCACCGATCAAAGGGAACGAGCAGCACTTC.

In this sample, this clonotype turned up many times. This chain connects TRBV7-2 to TRBJ2-1; D is possibly TRBD1 (5 bases). The CDR3 loop spans 15 amino acids. The V gene's germline CDR1 is SGHTA and CDR2 FQGNSA. The V end was cut by 1 base, the J end by 8 bases, with 15 bases between. The CDR3 protein is CASSLGRYRFDEQFF. The DNA for the CDR3 is TGTGCCAGCAGCTTAGGTCGCTACAGGTTCGATGAGCAGTTCTTC.

In its sample, this clonotype was seen many times. The chain recombines TRBV29-1 with TRBJ1-2; 7 bases map to TRBD1. After removal of 4 bases from V and 4 bases from J, the junction contained 9 bases not matched to a gene. CDR3 length: 14 amino acids. Germline CDR1 is SQVTM and CDR2 is ANQGSEA. The CDR3 loop reads CSVGVGGAAYGYTF. The CDR3 coding sequence is TGCAGCGTTGGTGTAGGGGGCGCTGCCTATGGCTACACCTTC.

The chain employs TRBV2 and TRBJ2-1, with 13 positions matching TRBD2. V was pared by 6 bases and J by 1 base, with 0 bases of the junction left unmatched. This CDR3 region has 15 residues. Germline V gene sequence: CDR1 SNHLY, CDR2 FYNNEI. The CDR3 loop reads CASRLAGGSYNEQFF. The CDR3 nucleotides read TGTGCCAGCAGACTAGCGGGAGGGTCCTACAATGAGCAGTTCTTC.

The chain combines TRBV29-1 with TRBJ2-7; no clear D gene. CDR1 is SQVTM, CDR2 ANQGSEA, per germline. The CDR3 runs to 13 residues. V was clipped by 7 bases and J by 1 base, with 14 bases between them. CDR3 coding DNA: TGCAGCGCCCTTCAGTCGGCGTCCTACGAGCAGTACTTC. It specifies CSALQSASYEQYF.

This clonotype was recorded at least ten times. The chain employs TRBV3-1 and TRBJ2-2, with no clear D. This CDR3 has 16 residues. The germline CDR1 and CDR2 sequences are LGHDT and YNNKEL (reference sequence). Trimming left V 4 bases short and J 1 base short, with 13 bases between. The chain's CDR3 is CASSLIRALNTGELFF. The CDR3 bases are TGTGCCAGCAGCCTGATAAGGGCCCTGAACACCGGGGAGCTGTTTTTT.

Ten or more counts support this clonotype. Relative to the germline gene, one junction end is altered; a read error may explain this. The chain recombines TRBV7-9 with TRBJ2-1; TRBD1 aligns across 7 bases. The CDR3 extends over 18 amino acids. The V gene's germline CDR1 is SEHNR and CDR2 FQNEAQ (reference sequence). CDR3 DNA: TGTGCCAGCAGCTTAGATCTTTCACCGGACAGGACCTACAATGAGCAGTTCTTT. This gives the protein CASSLDLSPDRTYNEQFF.

Of note for this clonotype: A read error may be the cause here, since a much bigger clone is one base away. The V gene is TRBV6-5, the J gene TRBJ1-2; 8 bases fit TRBD1. Germline V gene lookup returns CDR1 MNHEY and CDR2 SVGAGI. This CDR3 spans 13 amino acids. For the CDR3, the DNA is TGTGCCAGCAGAAGGGACAGGTCCTATGGCTGCACCTTC. It encodes CASRRDRSYGCTF.

Only a few counts were recorded for this clonotype. This chain links TRBV20-1 with TRBJ2-3; the D is unclear. The tail of the sequence fits TRBJ1-5 better, so the J call may be wrong. The CDR3 runs to 14 residues. The V gene's germline CDR1 is DFQATT and CDR2 SNEGSKA (reference sequence). The CDR3 DNA is TGCAGTGCGGCCATTAGCGGGTTCACAGATACGCAGCATTTT. Its translation: CSAAISGFTDTQHF.

This clonotype was observed many times. The CDR3 here is CSARRTSGGYEQYF. Written as DNA, the CDR3 is TGCAGTGCTAGACGGACTAGCGGGGGATACGAGCAGTACTTC. The V call is TRBV20-1, the J call TRBJ2-7; the match to TRBD2 covers 13 bases. The V gene end was trimmed by 2 bases and the J gene end by 4 bases; junction bases not matched to a gene: 2. The CDR3 totals 14 residues. Germline loops: CDR1 DFQATT, CDR2 SNEGSKA (reference sequence).

This clonotype was recorded at least ten times. The chain joins TRBV20-1 to TRBJ1-4; D ambiguous. Germline loops: CDR1 DFQATT, CDR2 SNEGSKA (reference sequence). The CDR3 runs 14 residues. V lost 3 bases and J 5 bases, leaving 13 bases between the germline ends. CDR3 DNA sequence: TGCAGTGCTAGGATGACGCCCCACAATGAAAAACTGTTTTTT. It encodes CSARMTPHNEKLFF.

There are many counts of this clonotype. The chain uses TRBV28 and TRBJ1-2; 8 nucleotides line up with TRBD1. V was clipped by 5 bases and J by 7 bases; unmatched bases: 9. Per germline, CDR1 MDHEN and CDR2 SYDVKM. The CDR3 spans 14 residues. CDR3 sequence reads: CASSPRTGTSGYTF. The CDR3 nucleotides read TGTGCCAGCAGTCCACGGACAGGGACTTCTGGCTACACCTTC.

Note on this clonotype: With a much larger clone just one base away, this may be a read error. The chain carries TRBV28 and TRBJ1-2, with a weak D call TRBD1 (5 bases). Germline V gene data show CDR1 as MDHEN and CDR2 as SYDVKM. The length of the CDR3 is 14 residues. In DNA form, the CDR3 reads TGTGCCAGTCGCCCAGGGATCCCTAACTATCGCTACACCTTC. Amino acids: CASRPGIPNYRYTF.

In nucleotides, the CDR3 is TGTGCCAGCAGTGAACTTCACCGGGGGACTGAAGCTTTCTTT. It yields the protein CASSELHRGTEAFF. The rearrangement joins TRBV6-1 to TRBJ1-1; D may be TRBD1 (5 bases). The CDR3 runs to 14 residues. Germline V gives CDR1 MNHNS, CDR2 SASEGT. The V and J ends lost 2 bases and 5 bases respectively, with 12 bases between them.